These 17 T cell receptor beta chains were sequenced from one sample in a study of cytomegalovirus exposure and HLA in healthy donors. Profiled with immunoSEQ multiplex PCR; TCRdb holds only in-frame clones, not every one. The sample includes 100,000 to 150,000 clones, 94% seen only once; the top ten take under 1.5%. The sample comprised PBMCs. These receptor sequences come from a woman aged 18 to 35 in good health and CMV-seronegative.

CDR3 sequence reads: CASSLFYRGSYEQYF. The DNA for the CDR3 is TGCGCCAGCAGCTTGTTTTATCGGGGCTCCTACGAGCAGTACTTC. The chain couples TRBV5-1 to TRBJ2-7; TRBD2 is a possible D gene (5 bases). Per germline, CDR1 SGHRS and CDR2 YFSETQ. The CDR3 consists of 15 residues. V was trimmed by 1 base and J by 0 bases, leaving 11 bases between them.

V usage is TRBV7-9 and J usage is TRBJ1-2; D is unclear. The germline gives CDR1 SEHNR, CDR2 FQNEAQ (reference sequence). Trimming left V 4 bases short and J 5 bases short, with 17 bases between. The CDR3 extends over 15 amino acids. The CDR3 bases are TGTGCCAGCAGCTCCCCGGGAGGGCGATCTTATGGCTACACCTTC. Translation: CASSSPGGRSYGYTF.

The chain employs TRBV19 and TRBJ2-1, with D possibly being TRBD1 (6 bases). Per germline, CDR1 LNHDA and CDR2 SQIVND (reference sequence). The CDR3 extends over 12 amino acids. The germline V and J ends were trimmed by 9 bases and 8 bases, with 14 bases remaining between them. The CDR3 protein is CARDSEPDEQFF. The CDR3 nucleotides are TGTGCCAGGGACAGCGAGCCCGATGAGCAGTTCTTC.

This rearrangement joins TRBV6-5 to TRBJ2-3; 9 nucleotides line up with TRBD2. Trimming took 11 bases from V and 4 from J; bases not matched to a gene: 10. Germline loops: CDR1 MNHEY, CDR2 SVGAGI. The CDR3 contains 14 residues. The CDR3 DNA reads TGTGCCTGCGCCGTTAGGACTAGCGCAGATACGCAGTATTTT. This codes for CACAVRTSADTQYF.

The J gene is TRBJ1-5, the V gene TRBV2; tentatively, D is TRBD1 (5 bases). V lost 5 bases and J lost 4, with 12 bases in between. The CDR3 is 14 residues long. Germline loops: CDR1 SNHLY, CDR2 FYNNEI. CDR3 in DNA: TGTGCCAGCAGTAAACAGGCCTTGAATCAGCCCCAGCATTTT. Translation: CASSKQALNQPQHF.

The chain recombines TRBV5-1 with TRBJ1-4; D possibly corresponds to TRBD1 (6 bases). This CDR3 spans 14 amino acids. From germline, CDR1 is SGHRS and CDR2 YFSETQ. Trimming removed 4 bases from V and 8 bases from J, with 15 bases in between. CDR3 DNA sequence: TGCGCCAGCAGCAGTGGACAGAGTAGCGAAAAACTGTTTTTT. Translated, it gives CASSSGQSSEKLFF.

This rearrangement joins TRBV4-1 to TRBJ2-3; 7 bases align to TRBD1. The germline V gene has CDR1 MGHRA and CDR2 YSYEKL. J lost 2 bases, V lost 1 base, and 3 bases had no gene match. The CDR3 extends over 15 amino acids. The CDR3 sequence is CASSQGTGITDTQYF. DNA of the CDR3: TGCGCCAGCAGCCAAGGGACAGGCATCACAGATACGCAGTATTTT.

The CDR3 coding sequence is TGTGCCAGCAGTGAAGCGGCCAGATCCTACGAGCAGTACTTC. Its protein is CASSEAARSYEQYF. V is TRBV2 and J is TRBJ2-7; no firm D call. Germline CDR1 is SNHLY and CDR2 is FYNNEI. V lost 0 bases and J lost 1, with 7 bases in between. The CDR3 spans 14 residues.

The chain recombines TRBV14 with TRBJ2-1, with D perhaps matching TRBD2 (6 bases). The germline CDR1 and CDR2 sequences are SGHDN and FVKESK. V was pared by 1 base and J by 9 bases, with 10 bases between. This CDR3 contains 13 residues. CDR3 loop: CASSQGRGTEQFF. CDR3 nucleotides: TGTGCCAGCAGCCAAGGCCGCGGGACTGAGCAGTTCTTC.

The chain combines TRBV5-1 with TRBJ2-5, with D perhaps TRBD2 (6 bases). The germline V gene encodes CDR1 SGHRS and CDR2 YFSETQ. V lost 6 bases, J lost 1 base, and 16 bases lay in between. The CDR3 extends over 15 amino acids. The CDR3 sequence is CASTRYWGVQETQYF. The CDR3 DNA reads TGCGCCAGCACCCGTTATTGGGGGGTCCAAGAGACCCAGTACTTC.

This clone was recorded once. The rearrangement uses TRBV7-2 and TRBJ2-3; D is uncertain. The V gene lost 2 bases and the J gene lost 6 bases, with 3 bases spanning the gap. CDR3 length: 11 amino acids. Per the germline V gene, CDR1 is SGHTA and CDR2 is FQGNSA. The CDR3 sequence is CASSLYDTQYF. As DNA, the CDR3 is TGTGCCAGCAGCTTATATGATACGCAGTATTTT.

The CDR3 protein is CASSPGLADTQYF. The DNA of the CDR3 is TGCGCCAGCAGCCCCGGACTCGCAGATACGCAGTATTTT. The J gene is TRBJ2-3, the V gene TRBV5-1; weak D call: TRBD2 (5 bases). The CDR3 length is 13 residues. Trimming removed 4 bases at V and 4 bases at J, with 10 bases between. The germline CDR1 and CDR2 sequences are SGHRS and YFSETQ.

This chain links TRBV5-6 with TRBJ2-2, with TRBD1 matching over 10 bases. The CDR3 runs 13 residues. CDR1 and CDR2 (germline): SGHDT, YYEEEE. J gave up 8 bases and V 3 bases, and 1 base lay outside the gene matches. The CDR3 DNA reads TGTGCCAGCAGCTGGGACAGGGGTGGGGAGCTGTTTTTT. It codes for CASSWDRGGELFF.

This clone appeared a single time. This chain connects TRBV7-3 to TRBJ2-1; 9 bases align to TRBD2. The CDR3 length is 13 residues. Germline values: CDR1 SGHTA, CDR2 FQGTGA. The V segment lost 8 bases and the J segment 9 bases; nucleotides outside the gene matches: 8. The CDR3 loop is CASSAGGRGEQFF. CDR3 DNA sequence: TGTGCCAGCTCGGCGGGGGGGCGGGGTGAGCAGTTCTTC.

The chain links TRBV13 to TRBJ1-2, with 10 bases fitting TRBD1. Per germline, CDR1 PRHDT and CDR2 FYEKMQ (reference sequence). Trimming at V came to 5 bases and at J to 8 bases, leaving 14 bases not matched to a gene. This CDR3 is 16 amino acids long. DNA of the CDR3: TGTGCCAGCAGCCATCGGACAGGGGGAGAATTAGCGGGCTACACCTTC. It encodes CASSHRTGGELAGYTF.

V usage is TRBV7-7 and J usage is TRBJ2-5; weak D call: TRBD2 (7 bases). This CDR3 is built from 16 residues. Germline assignment: CDR1 SSHAT and CDR2 FNYEAQ (reference sequence). V was pared by 2 bases and J by 2 bases, with 15 bases between. In DNA, the CDR3 is TGTGCCAGCAGCTTAATTGGCGGGGGCTCGCAAGAGACCCAGTACTTC. Residues: CASSLIGGGSQETQYF.

This chain uses TRBV18 with TRBJ1-5, with D possibly TRBD1 on 5 matching bases. From germline, CDR1 is KGHSH and CDR2 LQKENI. V lost 2 bases and J 6 bases, leaving 8 bases between the germline ends. The CDR3 runs 13 residues. This chain's CDR3 is CASSPGRGQPQHF. The CDR3 DNA sequence: TGTGCCAGCTCACCAGGGAGGGGTCAGCCCCAGCATTTT.